This T cell receptor beta chain was sequenced for a study of neurological immune-mediated disorders. Whole-study context: Secondary progressive disease was present in 3, and relapsing-remitting disease in around 31, of the approximately 35 multiple sclerosis patients. General study findings and limits: Sharing of CDR3 amino acid sequences among expanded clones across subjects was absent, suggesting private repertoires in all groups.

CDR1 SNHLY and CDR2 FYNNEI come from the germline V gene. The CDR3 length is 20 residues. V lost 0 bases, J lost 4 bases, and 27 bases lay in between. The sorted libraries involved the use of around 960,000 CD4+ or CD8+ T cells. Synthesis of cDNA was accomplished via 5'RACE employing 10-nucleotide random UMIs. One entry per CDR3 protein results from TCRdb running MiXCR on the 5' RACE reads. The sample includes about 55,000 distinct CDR3 sequences, over 3.5% of them seen just once. In its sample, this clonotype was seen many times. What it binds is unknown. Sequenced input: CD4+ T cells from blood. The receptor comes from a middle-aged woman with multiple sclerosis. The genes are TRBV2 and TRBJ2-5; tentative D call: TRBD1 (6 bases). The CDR3 reads CASSEALHRSFGGRRETQYF. CDR3 nucleotides: TGTGCCAGCAGTGAAGCGCTTCACAGGAGCTTTGGGGGCAGGAGAGAGACCCAGTACTTC.